This TCR beta chain is from a study of blood T cell repertoires in COVID-19. Background on the study: The origin of the acute and convalescent COVID-19 samples was the United States, Italy and Spain. PBMCs, B-cell-depleted T cells, or T cells were the source of the cDNA or gDNA that made up the material.

In the original processing: Nucleated cell number was recorded as an estimate derived from reference gene primer amplification. The method was immunoSEQ multiplex PCR; TCRdb's version includes in-frame clones alone and lacks a portion of them. V, J and clone size were drawn from that table, and D and trimming were deduced from the DNA. Seen here are more than 150,000 clones, roughly 87% observed once, and the top ten hold approximately 9.9%. CDR1 and CDR2 (germline): SGHTA, FQGNSA. V trimming: 2 bases; J trimming: 7 bases; junction bases outside the gene matches: 13. This CDR3 has 18 residues. Allocation to cohorts depended on clinical history reported by the participants.

The receptor was derived from a middle-aged man who had recovered from COVID-19. Input material: PBMCs or T cells enriched from blood (not recorded which). The chain couples TRBV7-2 to TRBJ2-7; 14 bases match TRBD2. CDR3 protein: CASSLRSGGLAGVHEQYF. The CDR3 DNA reads as TGTGCCAGCAGCTTACGGAGTGGGGGACTAGCGGGGGTTCATGAGCAGTACTTC.